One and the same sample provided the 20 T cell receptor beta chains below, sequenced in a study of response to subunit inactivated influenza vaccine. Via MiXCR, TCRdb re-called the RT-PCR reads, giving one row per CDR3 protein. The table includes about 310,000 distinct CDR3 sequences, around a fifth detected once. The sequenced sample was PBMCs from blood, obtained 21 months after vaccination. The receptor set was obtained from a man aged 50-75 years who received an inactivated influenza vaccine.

CDR3 residues: CASSTYRGPNYGYTF. CDR3 sequence (DNA): TGTGCCAGCAGTACCTATAGGGGACCCAACTATGGCTACACCTTC. V and J are TRBV28 and TRBJ1-2, with TRBD1 as a possible D gene (5 bases). Germline lookup yields CDR1 MDHEN and CDR2 SYDVKM. This CDR3 spans 15 amino acids. Trimming shortened V by 5 bases and J by 2 bases, and 15 bases separated the two germline ends.

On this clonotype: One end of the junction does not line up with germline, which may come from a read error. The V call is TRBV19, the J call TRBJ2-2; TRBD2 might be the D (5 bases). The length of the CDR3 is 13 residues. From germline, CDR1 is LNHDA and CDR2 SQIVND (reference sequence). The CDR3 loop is CASSIQNTGVLFF. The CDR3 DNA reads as TGTGCCAGTAGTATCCAGAACACCGGGGTGCTGTTTTTT.

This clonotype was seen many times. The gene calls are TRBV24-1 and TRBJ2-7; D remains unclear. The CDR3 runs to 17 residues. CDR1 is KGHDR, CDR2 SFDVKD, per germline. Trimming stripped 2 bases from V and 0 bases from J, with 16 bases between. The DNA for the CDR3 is TGTGCCACCAGTGATTCCCCGACGGGCATACTCTCCTACGAGCAGTACTTC. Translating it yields CATSDSPTGILSYEQYF.

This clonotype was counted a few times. The CDR3 loop is CATSDPRLAGEDEQFF. The CDR3 region has the DNA TGTGCCACCAGTGATCCCAGACTAGCGGGAGAGGATGAGCAGTTCTTC. This sequence joins TRBV24-1 and TRBJ2-1; the match to TRBD2 covers 12 bases. CDR1 is KGHDR, CDR2 SFDVKD, per germline. CDR3 length: 16 amino acids. Trimming removed 3 bases from V and 8 bases from J; junction bases left unmatched: 7.

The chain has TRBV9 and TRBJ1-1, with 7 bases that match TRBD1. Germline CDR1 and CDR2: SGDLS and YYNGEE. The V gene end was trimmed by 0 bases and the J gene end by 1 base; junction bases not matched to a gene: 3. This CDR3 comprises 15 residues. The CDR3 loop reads CASSVGGTENTEAFF. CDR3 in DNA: TGTGCCAGCAGCGTAGGCGGGACAGAGAACACTGAAGCTTTCTTT.

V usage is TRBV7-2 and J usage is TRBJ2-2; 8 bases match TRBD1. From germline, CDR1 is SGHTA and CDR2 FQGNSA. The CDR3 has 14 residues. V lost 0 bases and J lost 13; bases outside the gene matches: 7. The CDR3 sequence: CASSLARTGYRLFF. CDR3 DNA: TGTGCCAGCAGCTTAGCCCGGACAGGGTATCGGCTGTTTTTT.

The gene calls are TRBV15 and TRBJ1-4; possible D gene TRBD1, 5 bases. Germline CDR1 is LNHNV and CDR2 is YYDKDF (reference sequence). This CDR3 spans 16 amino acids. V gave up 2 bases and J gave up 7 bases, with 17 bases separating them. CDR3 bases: TGTGCCACCAGCAGATTACCGGGACGGAGGGGTGAAAAACTGTTTTTT. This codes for CATSRLPGRRGEKLFF.

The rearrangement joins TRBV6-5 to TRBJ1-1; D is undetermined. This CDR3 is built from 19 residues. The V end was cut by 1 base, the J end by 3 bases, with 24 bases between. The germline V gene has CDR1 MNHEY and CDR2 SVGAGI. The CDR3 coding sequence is TGTGCCAGCAGTTACTTCCCCCCCACTCGGCGTTCTCGGGACACTGAAGCTTTCTTT. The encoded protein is CASSYFPPTRRSRDTEAFF.

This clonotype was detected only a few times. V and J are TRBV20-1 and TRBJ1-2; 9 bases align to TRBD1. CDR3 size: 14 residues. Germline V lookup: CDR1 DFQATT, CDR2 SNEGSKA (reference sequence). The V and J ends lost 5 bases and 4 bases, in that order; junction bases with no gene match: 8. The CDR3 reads CSAPGQGKSYGYTF. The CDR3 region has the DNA TGCAGTGCTCCCGGACAGGGGAAGAGCTATGGCTACACCTTC.

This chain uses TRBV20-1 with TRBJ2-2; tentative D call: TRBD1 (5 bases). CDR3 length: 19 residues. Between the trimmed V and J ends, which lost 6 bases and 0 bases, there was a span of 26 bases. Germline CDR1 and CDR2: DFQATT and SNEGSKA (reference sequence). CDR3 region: CSADVVSALGRSNTGELFF. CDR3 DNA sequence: TGCAGTGCCGATGTTGTTTCAGCGTTGGGGCGATCGAACACCGGGGAGCTGTTTTTT.

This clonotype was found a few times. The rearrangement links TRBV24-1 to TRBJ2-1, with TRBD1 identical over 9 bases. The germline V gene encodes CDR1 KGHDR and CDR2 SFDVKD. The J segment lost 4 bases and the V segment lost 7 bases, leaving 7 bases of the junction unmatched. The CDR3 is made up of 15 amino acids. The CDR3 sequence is CATSARDRVYNEQFF. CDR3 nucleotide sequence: TGTGCCACCAGCGCTCGGGACAGGGTTTACAATGAGCAGTTCTTC.

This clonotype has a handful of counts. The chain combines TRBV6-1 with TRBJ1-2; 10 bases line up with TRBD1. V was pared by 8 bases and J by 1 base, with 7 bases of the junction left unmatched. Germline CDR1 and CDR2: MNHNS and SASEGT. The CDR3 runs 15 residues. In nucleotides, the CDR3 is TGTGCCAGCGGCGACAGGGGGCGAAGTAACTATGGCTACACCTTC. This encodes CASGDRGRSNYGYTF.

CDR3 bases: TGTGCCAGCAGCCAGGGACAGGGGGAGGCAGATACGCAGTATTTT. Residues: CASSQGQGEADTQYF. The chain links TRBV7-9 to TRBJ2-3; 11 nucleotides line up with TRBD1. V lost 5 bases to trimming and J lost 4 bases; unmatched junction nucleotides: 5. The germline V gene has CDR1 SEHNR and CDR2 FQNEAQ (reference sequence). The CDR3 has 15 residues.

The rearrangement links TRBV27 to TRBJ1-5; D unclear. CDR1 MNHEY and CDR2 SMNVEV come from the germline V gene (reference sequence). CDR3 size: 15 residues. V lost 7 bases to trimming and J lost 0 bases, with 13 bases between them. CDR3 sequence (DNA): TGTGCCAGCAAAAACGGACCCTATAGCAATCAGCCCCAGCATTTT. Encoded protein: CASKNGPYSNQPQHF.

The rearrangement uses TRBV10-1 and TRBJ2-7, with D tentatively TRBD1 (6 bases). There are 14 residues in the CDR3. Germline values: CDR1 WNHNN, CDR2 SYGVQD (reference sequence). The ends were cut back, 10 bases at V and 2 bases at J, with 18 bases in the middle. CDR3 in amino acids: CATTMDRPPYEQYF. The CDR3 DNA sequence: TGCGCCACCACGATGGACAGACCTCCCTACGAGCAGTACTTC.

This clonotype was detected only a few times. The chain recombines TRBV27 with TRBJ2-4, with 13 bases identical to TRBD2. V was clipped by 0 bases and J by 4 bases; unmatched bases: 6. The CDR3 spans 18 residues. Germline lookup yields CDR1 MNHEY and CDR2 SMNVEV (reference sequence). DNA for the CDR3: TGTGCCAGCAGTTTATCCAAGGGGACTAGCGGGAAAAAAAACATTCAGTACTTC. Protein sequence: CASSLSKGTSGKKNIQYF.

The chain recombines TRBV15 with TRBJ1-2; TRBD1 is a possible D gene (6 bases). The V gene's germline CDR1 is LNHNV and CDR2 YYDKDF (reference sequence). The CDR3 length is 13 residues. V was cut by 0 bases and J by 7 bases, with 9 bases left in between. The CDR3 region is CATSRDRGGGYTF. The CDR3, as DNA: TGTGCCACCAGCAGAGACAGGGGCGGTGGCTACACCTTC.

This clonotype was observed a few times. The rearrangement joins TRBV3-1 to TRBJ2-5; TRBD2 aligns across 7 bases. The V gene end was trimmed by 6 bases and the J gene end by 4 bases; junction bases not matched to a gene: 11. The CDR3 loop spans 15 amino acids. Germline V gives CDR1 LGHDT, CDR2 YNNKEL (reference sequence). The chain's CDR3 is CASSRRSGVGETQYF. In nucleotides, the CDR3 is TGTGCCAGCAGTCGCCGCAGCGGGGTCGGAGAGACCCAGTACTTC.

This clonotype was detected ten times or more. Here the CDR3 reads CASSQARDRGKSYNSPLHF. DNA for the CDR3: TGCGCCAGCAGCCAAGCGAGGGACAGGGGAAAATCCTATAATTCACCCCTCCACTTT. The chain couples TRBV4-1 to TRBJ1-6; TRBD1 matches at 10 bases. Trimming took 1 base from V and 1 from J; bases not matched to a gene: 7. The CDR3 contains 19 residues. CDR1 MGHRA and CDR2 YSYEKL come from the germline V gene.

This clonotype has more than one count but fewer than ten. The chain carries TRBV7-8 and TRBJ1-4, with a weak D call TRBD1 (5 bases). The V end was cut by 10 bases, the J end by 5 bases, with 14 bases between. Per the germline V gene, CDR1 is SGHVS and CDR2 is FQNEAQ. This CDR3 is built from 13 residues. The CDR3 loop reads CATSPRANEKLFF. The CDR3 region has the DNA TGTGCCACCTCACCCAGGGCGAATGAAAAACTGTTTTTT.